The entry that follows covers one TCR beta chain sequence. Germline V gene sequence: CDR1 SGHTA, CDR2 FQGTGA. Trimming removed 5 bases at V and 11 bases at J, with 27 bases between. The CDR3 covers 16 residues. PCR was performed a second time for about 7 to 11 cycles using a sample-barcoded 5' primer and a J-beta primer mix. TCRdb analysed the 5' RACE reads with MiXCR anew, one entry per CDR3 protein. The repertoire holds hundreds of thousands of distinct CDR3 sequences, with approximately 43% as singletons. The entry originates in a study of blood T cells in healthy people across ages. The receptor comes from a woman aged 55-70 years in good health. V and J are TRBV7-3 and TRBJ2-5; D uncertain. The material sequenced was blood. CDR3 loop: CASSPSTTLRMNEQYF. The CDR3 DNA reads TGTGCCAGCAGCCCCTCCACTACCCTCAGGATGAATGAGCAGTACTTC. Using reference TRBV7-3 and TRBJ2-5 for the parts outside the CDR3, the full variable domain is GAGVSQTPSNKVTEKGKYVELRCDPISGHTALYWYRQSLGQGPEFLIYFQGTGAADDSGLPNDRFFAVRPEGSVSTLKIQRTERGDSAVYLCASSPSTTLRMNEQYFGPGTRLLVL.